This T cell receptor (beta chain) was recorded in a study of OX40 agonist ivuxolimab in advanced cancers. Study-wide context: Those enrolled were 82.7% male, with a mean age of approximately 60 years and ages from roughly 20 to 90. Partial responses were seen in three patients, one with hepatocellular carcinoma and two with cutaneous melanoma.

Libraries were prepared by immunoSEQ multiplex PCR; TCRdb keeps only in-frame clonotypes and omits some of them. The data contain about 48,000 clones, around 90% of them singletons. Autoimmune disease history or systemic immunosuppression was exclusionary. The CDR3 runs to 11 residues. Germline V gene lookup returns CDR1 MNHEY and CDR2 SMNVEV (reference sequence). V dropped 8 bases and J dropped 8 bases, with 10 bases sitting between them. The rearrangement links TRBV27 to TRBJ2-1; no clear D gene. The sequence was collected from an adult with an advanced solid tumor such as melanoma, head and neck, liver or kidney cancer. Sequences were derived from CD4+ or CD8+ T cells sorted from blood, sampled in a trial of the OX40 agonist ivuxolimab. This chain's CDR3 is CASGQGDEQFF. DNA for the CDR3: TGTGCCAGCGGGCAAGGCGATGAGCAGTTCTTC.